Detailed here is one T cell receptor beta chain. Antigen specificity is unknown. The data belong to a study of chemoradiotherapy in HPV16-positive cancers. Study summary: Candidate HPV-specific clones and shared TCR motifs came from a couple of HPV16-positive patients.

TCRdb's table, derived via immunoSEQ multiplex PCR, lists solely in-frame clones and lacks some. Here the sample spans 50,000 to 55,000 clones, more than 75% being singletons. Over chemoradiotherapy, repertoires were sampled more than once. Findings and limits, study-wide: Candidate HPV-specific clones and E7-related TCR motifs grew in tumor during treatment.

The clonotype comes from a human donor with HPV-associated anogenital cancer. Here the sequenced sample was blood, taken from a patient who underwent chemoradiotherapy.

CDR3 bases: TGTGCCAGCAGCTTGGAAACGGGGAGCTCCTACGAGCAGTACTTC. Its protein product is CASSLETGSSYEQYF. The gene calls are TRBV5-4 and TRBJ2-7; possible D gene TRBD2, 5 bases. With 0 bases removed from V and 0 bases from J, the gap between germline ends came to 10 bases. The germline CDR1 and CDR2 sequences are SGHNT and YYREEE (reference sequence). The CDR3 has 15 amino acids.